Below, one T cell receptor (beta chain) is given with its context. The antigen it binds to is not known. No much larger clonotype is one base removed from it; base qualities were not supplied. The data derive from a study of T cell repertoires in cytomegalovirus infection (dated by TCRdb to between 2018 and 2021). In the study overall: Alongside well-studied HLA-B-restricted epitopes, the peptide stimulations were aimed at recently identified HLA-C-restricted CMV epitopes, whose presentation resists viral immunomodulation. Donor HLA type was relevant to the analysis, because carriage of CMV infection together with the matching HLA type was indicated by public TCR beta signatures.

The sample's treatment or condition, from its label and the paper: in vitro stimulation with specific CMV peptide epitopes to enrich CMV-specific T cells. On the study overall, not on this receptor specifically: In both this cohort and an independent roughly 350-donor cohort, the cumulative frequency of public TCR beta family members distinguished carriers of CMV infection plus the relevant HLA type. The ex vivo response was dominated by HLA-C-restricted CMV-specific TCR beta clonotypes, and the single most frequent clonotype in two of eight donors was supplied by these HLA-C-restricted clonotypes.

Sequencing was performed on an Illumina HiSeq 1500. Clones were called with MiXCR by TCRdb after fastp trimmed the public reads at Q25, and only in-frame beta chains were retained. Rows with one shared CDR3 protein collapse into an entry with the most common genes and DNA. The sample table holds a few hundred thousand distinct CDR3 sequences, of which approximately 40% were seen once. The top ten clones comprise around 45% of the sample. Including the terminal cysteine and phenylalanine, the CDR3 comprises 14 residues. The read is trimmed to its CDR3 DNA, 42 bases read in frame from base 1. A distance of 12 bases separates the germline ends of V and J, which lose 3 bases and 6 bases respectively.

The V and J segments used are TRBV12-3 or TRBV12-4 and TRBJ2-1; no D gene can be assigned with confidence. The sequencing used cultured PBMCs, collected from culture after CMV antigen stimulation. The receptor was isolated from a human donor in good health (CMV status not recorded). Some clones in this sample may be carry-over from other donors' samples. The CDR3 in this case is CASSFSLPTNEQFF. The nucleotide sequence is TGTGCCAGCAGTTTTAGCTTGCCTACCAATGAGCAGTTCTTC.